Below, one TCR beta chain is given with its context. Its specificity is not known. The data stem from a study of vaccination and CD4 T cells after COVID-19. The Oncomine TCR Beta short-read assay generated sequence data from the DNA of cultured CD4+ T cells. TCRdb re-called the PCR reads through MiXCR, storing one row per CDR3 protein. The table includes under 20,000 distinct CDR3 sequences, about 51% detected once. Time point here: late sampling 161 to 241 days after vaccination in a few convalescent patients. Treatment specified: roughly ten-day PBMC culture with coronavirus spike peptide pools or control peptides (ViraFEST assay). Once peptide pools had expanded antigen-specific T cells, ViraFEST sequenced TCRs. Sequenced material: CD4+ T cells from blood, cultured in vitro, taken about 7 months after SARS-CoV-2 vaccination. This TCR derives from a human donor who had recovered from COVID-19.

CDR3 sequence reads: CASSLTHSSYNSPLHF. The CDR3 DNA is TGTGCCAGCAGCTTAACCCACAGCTCCTATAATTCACCCCTCCACTTT. The gene calls are TRBV7-6 and TRBJ1-6; D is unresolved. This CDR3 has 16 amino acids. Germline CDR1 is SGHVS and CDR2 is FNYEAQ. V lost 2 bases and J 0 bases, leaving 8 bases between the germline ends.